This passage covers 12 T cell receptor beta chains from one sample sequenced in a study of blood T cell repertoires in COVID-19. Using immunoSEQ multiplex PCR, the repertoire was profiled, and TCRdb retains in-frame clones only, with some absent. The sample records some 250,000 clones, 80% to 85% being singletons. Sequenced input: peripheral blood. Source of these receptors: a woman younger than 35 with acute or convalescent COVID-19.

The CDR3 spells CASTGQKSNYGYTF. CDR3 bases: TGCGCCAGCACCGGACAGAAAAGTAACTATGGCTACACCTTC. V usage is TRBV10-2 and J usage is TRBJ1-2, with D possibly being TRBD1 (6 bases). V lost 7 bases, J lost 1 base, and 13 bases lay in between. CDR3 length: 14 residues. Germline V lookup: CDR1 WSHSY, CDR2 SAAADI.

A few counts support this clone. The genes are TRBV24-1 and TRBJ1-1; no clear D gene. CDR1 and CDR2 (germline): KGHDR, SFDVKD. This CDR3 spans 13 amino acids. V lost 4 bases to trimming and J lost 4 bases, with 9 bases between them. DNA of the CDR3: TGTGCCACCAGTGAACACCCGGGCACTGAAGCTTTCTTT. Residues: CATSEHPGTEAFF.

The J gene is TRBJ2-7, the V gene TRBV6-1; 7 bases match TRBD1. Germline lookup yields CDR1 MNHNS and CDR2 SASEGT. Trimming took 6 bases from V and 0 from J; bases not matched to a gene: 8. The CDR3 covers 15 residues. The CDR3 sequence: CASSRQGWGSYEQYF. In DNA, the CDR3 is TGTGCCAGCAGCAGACAGGGTTGGGGCTCCTACGAGCAGTACTTC.

This chain links TRBV6-5 with TRBJ2-1; D might be TRBD2 (6 bases). Germline CDR1 and CDR2: MNHEY and SVGAGI. The V end was cut by 7 bases, the J end by 13 bases, with 14 bases between. This CDR3 comprises 11 residues. Here the CDR3 DNA reads TGTGCCAGCACCAACGGGGGAAAACAGTTCTTC. It codes for CASTNGGKQFF.

The V call is TRBV7-9, the J call TRBJ2-7, with TRBD2 matching over 9 bases. J lost 4 bases, V lost 4 bases, and 8 bases had no gene match. This CDR3 comprises 15 residues. Germline assignment: CDR1 SEHNR and CDR2 FQNEAQ (reference sequence). CDR3 in amino acids: CASSSAGLAFYEQYF. The CDR3, as DNA: TGTGCCAGCAGCTCAGCGGGACTAGCTTTTTACGAGCAGTACTTC.

The sample holds one count of this clone. The chain combines TRBV6-6 with TRBJ2-3; 12 bases align to TRBD2. The CDR3 contains 19 residues. Trimming took 6 bases from V and 1 from J; bases not matched to a gene: 14. From germline, CDR1 is MNHNY and CDR2 SVGAGI (reference sequence). As DNA, the CDR3 is TGTGCCAGCAGCTCCCCCGGGCTAGCGGGAGGGAGGGGCACAGATACGCAGTATTTT. Amino acids: CASSSPGLAGGRGTDTQYF.

V usage is TRBV4-1 and J usage is TRBJ1-6; D gene uncertain. Germline lookup yields CDR1 MGHRA and CDR2 YSYEKL. The CDR3 runs to 13 residues. V was clipped by 0 bases and J by 9 bases, with 6 bases between them. CDR3 DNA sequence: TGCGCCAGCAGCCAAGACGGTCGTTCACCCCTCCACTTT. This codes for CASSQDGRSPLHF.

This chain uses TRBV7-6 with TRBJ2-3; 13 positions match TRBD2. The V gene's germline CDR1 is SGHVS and CDR2 FNYEAQ. This CDR3 comprises 17 residues. The J segment lost 0 bases and the V segment lost 5 bases, leaving 5 bases of the junction unmatched. The CDR3: CASSIGLAGESTDTQYF. CDR3 nucleotides: TGTGCCAGCAGCATAGGACTAGCGGGAGAAAGCACAGATACGCAGTATTTT.

In its sample, this clone was seen once. The CDR3 reads CASSPQDRRNTYGYTF. CDR3 DNA: TGTGCCAGCTCACCACAGGACAGGAGAAACACCTATGGCTACACCTTC. The rearrangement joins TRBV18 to TRBJ1-2; 7 bases match TRBD1. Per the germline V gene, CDR1 is KGHSH and CDR2 is LQKENI. The CDR3 is 16 amino acids. V dropped 1 base and J dropped 4; count of bases not matched to a gene: 9.

This clone was picked up one time. V gene TRBV19 combines with J gene TRBJ2-1; D gene unclear. The ends were cut back, 4 bases at V and 3 bases at J, with 13 bases in the middle. CDR1 is LNHDA, CDR2 SQIVND, per germline (reference sequence). This CDR3 comprises 15 residues. The CDR3 DNA follows: TGTGCCAGTAGTAGCTCCCCCGGTAGCTACAATGAGCAGTTCTTC. Amino acids: CASSSSPGSYNEQFF.

The chain couples TRBV28 to TRBJ2-1; 11 bases map to TRBD2. V shed 3 bases, J shed 4 bases, and the junction held 11 bases outside the gene matches. Germline V gene sequence: CDR1 MDHEN, CDR2 SYDVKM. CDR3 length equals 18 residues. Here the CDR3 reads CASSLKGGLAEIYNEQFF. The CDR3 region has the DNA TGTGCCAGCAGTTTGAAAGGGGGACTAGCGGAAATATACAATGAGCAGTTCTTC. Together with reference TRBV28 and TRBJ2-1, the CDR3 gives the full variable domain: DVKVTQSSRYLVKRTGEKVFLECVQDMDHENMFWYRQDPGLGLRLIYFSYDVKMKEKGDIPEGYSVSREKKERFSLILESASTNQTSMYLCASSLKGGLAEIYNEQFFGPGTRLTVL.

CDR3 nucleotides: TGTGCCAGCAGCCCCCGGCCCGGGAGAACATACAATGAGCAGTTCTTC. It is translated as CASSPRPGRTYNEQFF. The chain uses TRBV7-8 and TRBJ2-1, with D tentatively TRBD2 (6 bases). Germline CDR1 reads SGHVS; CDR2 reads FQNEAQ. This CDR3 region has 16 residues. Trimming pared 5 bases from V and 4 bases from J, leaving 18 bases between.